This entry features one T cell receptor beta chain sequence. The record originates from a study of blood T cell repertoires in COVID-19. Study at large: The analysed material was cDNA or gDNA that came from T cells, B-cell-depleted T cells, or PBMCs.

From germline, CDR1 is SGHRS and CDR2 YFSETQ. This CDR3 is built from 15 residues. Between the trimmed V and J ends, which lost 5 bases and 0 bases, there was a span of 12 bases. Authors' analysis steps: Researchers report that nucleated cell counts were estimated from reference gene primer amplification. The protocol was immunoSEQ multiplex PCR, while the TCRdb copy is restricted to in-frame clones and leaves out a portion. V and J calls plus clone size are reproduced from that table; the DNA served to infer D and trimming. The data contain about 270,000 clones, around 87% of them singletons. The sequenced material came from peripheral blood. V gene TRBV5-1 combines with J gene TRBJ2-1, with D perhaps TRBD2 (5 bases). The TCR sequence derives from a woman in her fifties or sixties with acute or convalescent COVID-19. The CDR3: CASRAGGSSYNEQFF. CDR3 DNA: TGCGCCAGCAGGGCAGGCGGGTCCTCCTACAATGAGCAGTTCTTC.